The 17 T cell receptor beta chains below come from one sample, sequenced in a study of CD8+CD57+ T cells in acquired aplastic anemia. CD8+CD57+ cell expansion, shown by flow cytometry, had occurred in the patients selected for sequencing. Template material for TCR beta VDJ and CDR3 profiling consisted of genomic DNA. Each CDR3 protein gets one entry after TCRdb re-called the reads with MiXCR. The profile shows roughly 250,000 distinct CDR3 sequences, around 82% of them singletons. The sequencing input was sorted CD4+, CD8+, or CD8+CD57+ T cells (not recorded which) from PBMCs. The source of these receptors is a human donor with aplastic anemia.

The rearrangement uses TRBV7-8 and TRBJ2-6, with D possibly being TRBD2 (6 bases). The V gene's germline CDR1 is SGHVS and CDR2 FQNEAQ. V lost 0 bases, J lost 17 bases, and 23 bases lay in between. CDR3 length: 16 amino acids. In DNA form, the CDR3 reads TGTGCCAGCAGCTTAGCGGGAGGCTACGATACGCAGTTTTTGACTTTC. This encodes CASSLAGGYDTQFLTF.

The chain carries TRBV7-9 and TRBJ1-3, with no clear D. CDR3 length: 17 residues. The germline CDR1 and CDR2 sequences are SEHNR and FQNEAQ (reference sequence). V lost 5 bases and J 9 bases, leaving 26 bases between the germline ends. CDR3 DNA sequence: TGTGCCAGCAGCCGAAGGGATTCACGACATACGGTAACCACCATATATTTT. Protein: CASSRRDSRHTVTTIYF.

As concerns this clonotype: In this CDR3 the conserved last residue, phenylalanine or tryptophan, is missing, so a read error is likely. The DNA is omitted, as the CDR3 cannot be located on it reliably, and the CDR3 follows TCRdb's listing. V usage is TRBV2 and J usage is TRBJ2-1; TRBD1 reflects the table's D call only, with no check against the DNA. The germline gives CDR1 SNHLY, CDR2 FYNNEI. The CDR3 numbers 16 amino acids, ends counted. CDR3 region: CASSDGGIHEQFFGPV.

The chain employs TRBV5-4 and TRBJ2-7; TRBD1 matches 7 bases. The junction had 15 bases not matched to a gene; V was cut back by 2 bases and J by 1 base. The CDR3 has 18 residues. CDR1 is SGHNT, CDR2 YYREEE, per germline (reference sequence). The CDR3: CASSFRPNGTALSYEQYV. The CDR3 DNA is TGTGCCAGCAGCTTTCGACCCAACGGGACAGCCCTTTCCTACGAGCAGTACGTC.

For the CDR3, the DNA is TGTGCCAGCAGCTTAAGGACGGGTCATAATTCACCCCTCCACTTT. This gives the protein CASSLRTGHNSPLHF. The rearrangement joins TRBV7-8 to TRBJ1-6; D remains ambiguous. Germline CDR1 SGHVS, CDR2 FQNEAQ. V was cut by 2 bases and J by 5 bases, with 10 bases left in between. CDR3 length: 15 residues.

The J gene is TRBJ1-1, the V gene TRBV7-9; no firm D call. V lost 5 bases and J lost 14, with 27 bases in between. CDR1 is SEHNR and CDR2 is FQNEAQ in the germline V gene (reference sequence). The CDR3 loop spans 15 amino acids. CDR3 coding DNA: TGTGCCAGCAGCAGTGAAAGGAGCGTGAGGAGCGATGAGTTCTTT. Translating gives CASSSERSVRSDEFF.

This chain uses TRBV7-6 with TRBJ2-6; a possible D gene is TRBD2 (5 bases). This CDR3 region has 16 residues. The V gene's germline CDR1 is SGHVS and CDR2 FNYEAQ. Trimming took 0 bases from V and 16 from J, leaving 22 bases between them. Here the CDR3 DNA reads TGTGCCAGCAGCTTAGCGGGCAGCTACGGGGAGACCGAGCTGACTTTC. Protein product: CASSLAGSYGETELTF.

Remarks on this clonotype: The junction departs from the called germline gene at one end, perhaps through a read error. The chain recombines TRBV5-5 with TRBJ1-6, with no clear D. CDR1 and CDR2 from the germline V gene are SGHKS and YYEKEE (reference sequence). This CDR3 region has 19 residues. Here the CDR3 reads CTSRLLGHIGGIHNSPLHF. DNA of the CDR3: TGTACCAGCAGGTTGTTAGGCCACATTGGAGGTATCCATAATTCACCCCTCCACTTT.

A remark on this clonotype: The limits of the CDR3 on the DNA are not certain, so only TCRdb's listed CDR3 is given. This rearrangement joins TRBV7-2 to TRBJ1-2; the DNA was not used to check the table's D call, TRBD1. The CDR3 is 13 amino acids long, termini counted. The V gene's germline CDR1 is SGHTA and CDR2 FQGNSA. CDR3 loop: CASSLGVGPGTPF.

About this clonotype: One junction end does not reproduce the germline sequence, and a read error may be involved. The chain joins TRBV7-8 to TRBJ2-3; D gene unclear. Germline values: CDR1 SGHVS, CDR2 FQNEAQ. CDR3 length equals 14 residues. CDR3 amino acids: CASSLAHGPDKQYF. CDR3 nucleotides: TGTGCCAGCAGCTTAGCCCACGGTCCAGATAAGCAGTATTTT.

A note on this clonotype: A junction end diverges from the germline sequence, so it may reflect a read error. The chain carries TRBV7-8 and TRBJ1-4; perhaps TRBD1 as D (6 bases). The CDR3 is 15 residues long. In germline, CDR1 is SGHVS, CDR2 FQNEAQ. Written as DNA, the CDR3 is TGTGTCAGCAGCTTAGGCGGGACACCTAATGAGAAGCTGTTTTTT. Encoded protein: CVSSLGGTPNEKLFF. Using reference TRBV7-8 and TRBJ1-4 for the parts outside the CDR3, the full variable domain is GAGVSQSPRYKVAKRGQDVALRCDPISGHVSLFWYQQALGQGPEFLTYFQNEAQLDKSGLPSDRFFAERPEGSVSTLKIQRTQQEDSAVYLCVSSLGGTPNEKLFFGSGTQLSVL.

This chain uses TRBV12-3 or TRBV12-4 with TRBJ2-2, with D perhaps matching TRBD1 (5 bases). The CDR3 loop spans 14 amino acids. The V end was cut by 6 bases, the J end by 3 bases, with 11 bases between. The CDR3 is CASSPKGHTGELFF. CDR3 coding DNA: TGTGCCAGCAGCCCCAAGGGGCACACCGGGGAGCTGTTTTTT.

This chain joins TRBV5-6 and TRBJ2-1; possibly TRBD1 or TRBD2 for D (7 bases each). Germline CDR1 SGHDT, CDR2 YYEEEE. Trimming removed 0 bases at V and 7 bases at J, with 14 bases between. The CDR3 is 15 residues long. The CDR3 is CASSLGEQGGNEQFF. CDR3 sequence (DNA): TGTGCCAGCAGCTTGGGTGAGCAGGGGGGGAATGAGCAGTTCTTC.

Turning to this clonotype: Since the CDR3 does not end with the conserved phenylalanine or tryptophan, this likely comes from a read error. Because the CDR3's place on the DNA is in doubt, the DNA is left out and the CDR3 is given as listed by TCRdb. V is TRBV7-9 and J is TRBJ1-5; the D call in the table, TRBD1, was not verified against the DNA. The CDR3 is 13 amino acids in total, end residues counted. Germline V gene sequence: CDR1 SEHNR, CDR2 FQNEAQ (reference sequence). The CDR3 is CASSLDTQYFGPG.

The rearrangement joins TRBV7-9 to TRBJ2-1, with 7 bases matching TRBD2. From germline, CDR1 is SEHNR and CDR2 FQNEAQ (reference sequence). This CDR3 has 16 residues. V was clipped by 3 bases and J by 10 bases; unmatched bases: 15. DNA of the CDR3: TGTGCCAGCAGCTTTCAAAGAAGCGGGGAGGGTGGGGAGCAGTTCTTC. Protein product: CASSFQRSGEGGEQFF.

A note on this clonotype: A much bigger clone sits one base away, suggesting this may be a read error. The V and J genes are TRBV7-9 and TRBJ2-3, with 8 bases that match TRBD2. The CDR3 is made up of 15 amino acids. Germline loops: CDR1 SEHNR, CDR2 FQNEAQ (reference sequence). The CDR3 nucleotides are TGTGCCAGCAGCTTTCAAAGACGCGGGGGGAGCGATGAGCATTTT. Its translation: CASSFQRRGGSDEHF.

In DNA form, the CDR3 reads TGTGCCAGCGGCTGGGCGGGTAGCCACGGGGCCAACGTCCTGACTTTC. Encoded protein: CASGWAGSHGANVLTF. The chain uses TRBV11-2 and TRBJ2-6; tentative D call: TRBD2 (5 bases). Germline V CDR1 and CDR2: SGHAT, FQNNGV. The CDR3 spans 16 residues. V was clipped by 8 bases and J by 4 bases, with 18 bases between them.